This T cell receptor (beta chain) came from a study of blood T cell repertoires in COVID-19. The repertoire was sequenced with immunoSEQ multiplex PCR; TCRdb's copy has only in-frame clones and lacks some. The top ten hold about 1.9% of the sample, which has fewer than 200,000 clones, 89% seen once. Germline CDR1 and CDR2: MDHEN and SYDVKM. After removal of 5 bases from V and 1 base from J, the junction contained 11 bases not matched to a gene. CDR3 length equals 17 residues. The J gene is TRBJ2-3, the V gene TRBV28; 8 bases line up with TRBD2. Sequencing was performed on peripheral blood. The sequence came from a man aged 18 to 29 who had recovered from COVID-19. The CDR3 spells CASSGLGAGEGTDTQYF. The DNA of the CDR3 is TGTGCCAGCAGTGGCCTTGGAGCGGGAGAGGGCACAGATACGCAGTATTTT.